This T cell receptor beta chain was retrieved from a study of pediatric ulcerative colitis. The study, taken as a whole, reports: In rectum, acute severe colitis had expanded clones and less diversity.

The blood sample was taken during the colonoscopy visit. This was a survey-level run. Clones were sequenced by immunoSEQ multiplex PCR, and TCRdb holds only the in-frame ones, with some missing. The sample lists about 64,000 clones; 86% were seen once. Germline V lookup: CDR1 MNHNY, CDR2 SVGAGI (reference sequence). The CDR3 is made up of 13 amino acids. Remarks on this clone: What it recognizes is unknown. The junction departs from germline at one end; a sequencing error may be responsible.

V gene TRBV6-6 combines with J gene TRBJ2-3; TRBD2 matches at 7 bases. The origin of this receptor is a boy aged 10-17 years with severe ulcerative colitis. Sequencing used blood. CDR3 loop: CASKTTSKDTQYF. DNA of the CDR3: TGTGCCAGCAAGACGACTAGCAAAGATACGCAGTATTTT.